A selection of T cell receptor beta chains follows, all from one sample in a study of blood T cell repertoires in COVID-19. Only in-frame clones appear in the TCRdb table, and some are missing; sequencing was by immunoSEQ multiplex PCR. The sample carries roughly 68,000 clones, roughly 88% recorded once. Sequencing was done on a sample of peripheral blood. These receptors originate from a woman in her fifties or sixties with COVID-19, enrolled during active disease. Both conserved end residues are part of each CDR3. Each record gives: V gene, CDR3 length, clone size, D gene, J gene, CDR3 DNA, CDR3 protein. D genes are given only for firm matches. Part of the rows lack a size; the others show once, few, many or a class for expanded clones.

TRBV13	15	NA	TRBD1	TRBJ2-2	TGTGCCAGCAGCCCCGGACAGGGAAACACCGGGGAGCTGTTTTTT	CASSPGQGNTGELFF
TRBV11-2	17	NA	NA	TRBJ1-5	TGTGCCAGCAGCTTAGATGGGTTAGGGGCAGGCAGCCAGCCCCAGCATTTT	CASSLDGLGAGSQPQHF
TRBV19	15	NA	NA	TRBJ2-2	TGTGCCAGTAGTTTCCGACTGGATGCCACCGGGGAGCTGTTTTTT	CASSFRLDATGELFF
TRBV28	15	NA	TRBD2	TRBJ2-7	TGTGCCAGCAGTTTTCTAGCGGCCCCCTCGGACGAGCAGTACTTC	CASSFLAAPSDEQYF
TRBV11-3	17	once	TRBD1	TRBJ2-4	TGTGCCAGCAGCTTAGAGTACAGGGGGCGAGCCAAAAACATTCAGTACTTC	CASSLEYRGRAKNIQYF
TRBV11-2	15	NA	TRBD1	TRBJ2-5	TGTGCCAGCAGCCCCGGGACAGGGGGTGGGAAGACCCAGTACTTC	CASSPGTGGGKTQYF
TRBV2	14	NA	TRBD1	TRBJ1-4	TGTGCCAGCAGGGGGGGACAGATTAATGAAAAACTGTTTTTT	CASRGGQINEKLFF
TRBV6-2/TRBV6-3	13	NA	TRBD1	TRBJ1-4	TGTGCCAGCAGTCGGACAGGGAGTGAAAAACTGTTTTTT	CASSRTGSEKLFF
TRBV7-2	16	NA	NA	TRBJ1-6	TGTGCCAGCAGCTTAGCGGCTGACTCCAGATATTCACCCCTCCACTTT	CASSLAADSRYSPLHF
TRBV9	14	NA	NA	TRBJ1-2	TGTGCCAGCAGCGCCCGGACAGTTTTAGACGGCTACACCTTC	CASSARTVLDGYTF
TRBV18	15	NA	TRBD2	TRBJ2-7	TGTGCCAGCTCACCACCCGGGACTAGCGGGAACGAGCAGTACTTC	CASSPPGTSGNEQYF
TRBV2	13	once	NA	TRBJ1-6	TGTGCCAGCAATGGCAGAGGAAATTCACCCCTCCACTTT	CASNGRGNSPLHF
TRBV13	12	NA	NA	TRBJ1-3	TGTGCCAGCAGCGTCACAGGAAACACCATATATTTT	CASSVTGNTIYF
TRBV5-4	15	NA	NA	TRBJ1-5	TGTGCCAGCAGCTGGGGGGGCGACAGCAATCAGCCCCAGCATTTT	CASSWGGDSNQPQHF